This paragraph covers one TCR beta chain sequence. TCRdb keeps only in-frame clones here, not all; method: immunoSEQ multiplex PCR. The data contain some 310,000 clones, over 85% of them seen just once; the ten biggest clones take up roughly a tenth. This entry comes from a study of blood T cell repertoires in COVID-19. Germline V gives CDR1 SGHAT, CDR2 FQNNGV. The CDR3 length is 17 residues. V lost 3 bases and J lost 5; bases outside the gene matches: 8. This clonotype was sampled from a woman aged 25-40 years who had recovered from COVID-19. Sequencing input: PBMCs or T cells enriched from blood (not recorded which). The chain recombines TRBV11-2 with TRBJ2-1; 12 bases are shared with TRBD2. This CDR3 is CASSFRRRLAGDNEQFF. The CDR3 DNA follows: TGTGCCAGCAGCTTTAGGCGGAGACTAGCGGGAGACAATGAGCAGTTCTTC.